What follows describes a single TCR beta chain. The antigen it binds to is not known. The data stem from a study of cytomegalovirus exposure and HLA in healthy donors (dated by TCRdb to the late 2010s). For context, the study as a whole: In an earlier analysis of approximately 640 of the donors, around 300 Gb of sequence data and 120 million or so unique TCR beta sequences from roughly 200 million T cells were reported. All discovery cohort repertoires had been generated using a single sequencing platform. Typing coverage varied by locus: roughly 629-640 donors for A, B, C, DRB1 and DQB1; more than 500 for DQA1; around 610 for DPA1; roughly 450 for DPB1. A later genetic analysis took genome-wide SNP genotypes for about 55% of the 666 donors and used that subset as a discovery cohort. The later analysis used no new phenotypic data to find candidate immune exposures, relying instead on TCR beta sequences and their occurrence across donors. About 330 gigabases of sequencing data and around 85 million unique TCR sequences made up an early release that covered under 750 HLA-typed donors. Four or five DR-DQ haplotypes were handled as single units for association and clustering, since linkage in the cohort was strong. Among roughly 400 genotyped donors of the cohort, an average of around 240,000 unique TCR beta nucleotide sequences were sequenced per donor, roughly 20% of them non-productive. To decide whether each TCR beta V gene segment behaved as functional or pseudogenic, an earlier analysis of some 540 of the donors relied on high-throughput TCR beta sequencing. Donor age, sex, ethnicity and CMV serostatus were compiled alongside the repertoire data. In addition to the first cohort of roughly 670 subjects, a separate validation cohort of approximately 130 different subjects was used. Both class I and class II loci were covered by HLA typing, at four-digit resolution. In a later analysis, previously published TCR beta repertoires from about 640 donors were re-analyzed and high-resolution HLA genotyping was added so that TCR occurrence patterns could be studied. To predict cytomegalovirus infection status, the study brought together high-throughput TCR immunosequencing, statistical association of individual TCRs with disease status, and machine learning. The study was designed to test whether signatures of past pathogen exposure could be identified by cataloging public T cell receptors. Of the approximately 400 genotyped donors, about 80% fell in the genetic ancestry cluster associated with self-reported Caucasian donors. The study profiled the T cell repertoires of 666 subjects by immunosequencing and related them to cytomegalovirus serostatus. What the study reported, not specific to this receptor: Correlated functional status among segregating V segments might be attributable to linkage disequilibrium, but an unknown experimental factor could not be ruled out. In a later analysis, the rate of TCR association differed among HLA loci, with DRB1 alleles having the most associated TCRs and HLA-C alleles having the fewest. For the cohort, immune exposure information was limited to CMV serostatus. In a later analysis, about 17,000 TCR beta sequences were associated with specific HLA alleles at a false discovery rate of 0.05. A cluster of highly shared sequence variants was judged likely to be a technical artifact of the sequencing pipeline. Cytomegalovirus status was reported to be diagnosed by the classifier with high specificity and sensitivity in both the original and validation cohorts. V-gene and J-gene trimming of TCR beta chains was associated with a missense DCLRE1C variant in a later genetic analysis, and the association was replicated in an independent cohort. Most CMV-associated TCR beta chains appeared to be HLA-restricted in a later analysis, and the HLA associations seemed to be driven largely by CMV exposure. Roughly uniform sequencing depth across donors was assumed in presence/absence analyses, although this assumption may not hold. The study gave a list of 150 to 200 TCR beta chains associated with cytomegalovirus. A further reported finding was that TCR beta sequences accurately predicted the HLA-A and HLA-B alleles for most subjects in the first cohort. Because HLA typing was unavailable for some donors at each locus, only the typed subset was used in association tests. Across donors, most TCR sequences were observed very rarely, whereas some public TCRs were present in many individuals. According to a later analysis, parvovirus B19, influenza, CMV and Epstein-Barr virus appeared linked to several top co-occurrence clusters. In a later analysis, HLA-associated TCR beta chains were found to be more clonally expanded and to have lower generation probabilities than equally common non-associated chains. In a later genetic analysis, fewer N-insertions in productive TCRs were reported among donors in an Asian-associated ancestry cluster than the 666-donor mean. Some IMGT-functional V segments, including TRBV6-2 and TRBV6-3, could not be told apart with the 87-base-pair reads, so those segments were excluded. A few of the identified cytomegalovirus-associated TCR beta chains were confirmed in vitro to be specific for cytomegalovirus antigens. Some 16 rarely observed V segments, including chromosome 9 orphons, were excluded from the earlier analysis of about 610 of the donors because counts were too low. In this cohort, only TCR beta chains were sequenced, and detectable features were limited by the absence of alpha or paired-chain data. When HLA alleles, especially DR and DQ, strongly co-occurred, TCR associations were difficult to assign to individual alleles. Broadly in line with IMGT annotations, most TCR beta V segments showed up in productive rearrangements about 87% or about 30% of the time in an earlier analysis of under 700 of the donors. It was suggested by the authors that the approach could potentially be generalized to other disease states and immunological phenotypes.

The cohort was made up of approximately 700 healthy bone marrow donors. At the time of sampling, all cohort members were nominally healthy, though unrecorded immune exposures were likely present. The donor was CMV seropositive and belonged to the group of more than 250 seropositive cohort members. A peripheral blood sample was provided by each donor, and peripheral blood mononuclear cells were used for TCR beta sequencing. The Qiagen DNeasy Blood Extraction Kit was used to extract genomic DNA from the blood cell samples. There are 14 amino acids in the CDR3, from cysteine to phenylalanine inclusive. Only the CDR3 part of the read is kept: 42 bases, read in frame from the first base. V trim: 5 bases; J trim: 0 bases; unmatched bases: 4. Via the germline V gene, CDR1 is SGHDT and CDR2 YYEEEE. The protocol used for the library was the immunoSEQ multiplex PCR assay. For the multiplex PCR, a mixture combining 60 forward primers for TCR Vbeta segments and 13 reverse primers for TCR Jbeta segments was used. The CDR3 region of rearranged TCR beta genes was amplified from genomic DNA by a multiplex PCR assay. On the Illumina HiSeq System, the amplified TCR beta libraries were sequenced as 87-base-pair reads. The paper's data handling went like this. In a later analysis, tens of millions of unique TCR beta chains were counted across the 500 to 850 repertoires, and around 11 million of these chains were shared by at least two donors. Raw reads were error-corrected and collapsed into unique sequences with a nearest-neighbor algorithm that merged closely related sequences to remove PCR and sequencing errors. CDR3 sequences were aligned to IMGT reference sequences to assign V, D and J gene segments. For a sequence to be retained, at least a six-nucleotide match to both a V gene segment and a J gene segment was required. Rearrangements were classified as productive when the CDR3 lacked stop codons and remained in frame with V and J, and all other rearrangements were classified as non-productive. CDR3 was defined by IMGT convention, running from the second conserved V-encoded cysteine to the conserved J-encoded phenylalanine. The earlier analysis of some 600 of the donors excluded sequences that lacked an unambiguous match to a single V gene segment. An earlier analysis of about 590 of the donors classified V segments as functional when productive rearrangements were above 56.7% and as segregating when the standard deviation between donors was above 5%. A statistical classification framework was built to diagnose cytomegalovirus status from the catalog of TCR beta chain sequences. In a later analysis, V and J genes were assigned by comparing TCR nucleotide sequences against IMGT/GENE-DB human TR gene sequences. The TCRdist pipeline was used in a later analysis to assign CDR3 sequences and most-parsimonious VDJ recombination scenarios. In a later analysis, each TCR beta chain was defined by its CDR3 amino acid sequence together with its V-gene family, and reads without a unique V-gene family were excluded. To address suspected cross-contamination and a sequencing artifact, a later analysis removed roughly 580 highly shared, low-generation-probability nucleotide sequences. In a later analysis, a clonal expansion index was calculated for each public chain from normalized within-repertoire ranks of inferred template counts. A later analysis computed generation probabilities with a VDJ recombination model fitted to out-of-frame rearrangements, and checked the results against IGoR. Hypergeometric tests were used in a later analysis to score TCR-TCR, TCR-HLA and TCR-CMV co-occurrence, with a repertoire-size bias correction applied to the TCR pairs. In a later analysis, false discovery rates were estimated by permuting HLA or CMV assignments 20 times. In a later analysis, co-occurring TCRs were grouped using DBSCAN, with TCRdist sequence similarity added in when clustering inside HLA-allele-positive subsets. Repertoires with fewer than 30,000 or more than 120,000 public chains were left out of co-occurrence clustering, as were four to six repertoires with anomalous nucleotide sharing. The clones in this table, taken by TCRdb from immuneACCESS, are in-frame only. Not every clone is retained; where verified, under half of the shortfall comes from an unresolved V gene, and the cause of the rest is unknown. That table gives V, J and clone size, and the DNA gave D and trimming. Per the sample table, the count is about 39,000 clones. Over 3% of the sample belongs to the ten largest clones.

The chain couples TRBV5-6 to TRBJ2-7; 8 of the junction bases match TRBD1. The source is a woman in her 30s in good health and CMV-seropositive. The sample comprised PBMCs. The DNA sequence is given as TGTGCCAGCAGTTCCGGGACAGGCTCCTACGAGCAGTACTTC. It specifies CASSSGTGSYEQYF.